The clone carrying this T cell receptor (beta chain) occurred a few times. Its target is not known. Described treatment: oral pan-JAK inhibitor, 5-10 mg twice daily. These data come from a study of CD8+ T cells in alopecia areata. Study overall: The authors scored treated patients' severity by affected scalp percentage. Study results and limitations: Normal skin's resident alphabeta T cells are also sequenced in scalp samples.

Extracted RNA was reverse transcribed into cDNA, the sequencing template. Here immunoSEQ multiplex PCR was the method, and the copy in TCRdb shows in-frame clones only, minus some. The sample contains roughly 100,000 clones, 86% of which appear only once. V shed 7 bases and J 0 bases; nucleotides not matched to a gene: 6. CDR1 is SQVTM and CDR2 is ANQGSEA in the germline V gene. The CDR3 spans 17 residues. The clonotype comes from a human donor with alopecia areata. V usage is TRBV29-1 and J usage is TRBJ2-1, with 16 bases lining up with TRBD2. The sample here was CD8+ T cells sorted from blood, taken between weeks 30 and 35, from a patient treated with tofacitinib. CDR3 nucleotides: TGCAGCGCTGAGGGACTAGCGGGAGGGAGCTCCTACAATGAGCAGTTCTTC. Translated, it gives CSAEGLAGGSSYNEQFF.